The 24 T cell receptor beta chains below were found in one sample sequenced in a study of radiation and T cells in renal cell carcinoma (dated by TCRdb to the early 2020s). The library relied on the immunoSEQ multiplex PCR assay. Sourced from immuneACCESS, this table was stored by TCRdb with only in-frame sequences that have V and J called. A share of the clones is absent; for the studies checked, an unresolved V gene accounts for under half, and the remainder has no known explanation. Within this sample are 150,000 or so clones, with 80% to 90% of them counted one time only. The ten largest clones take up under 15% of the sample. The sample's time point, from its label and the paper: blood 2 weeks post-SBRT. Sample treatment or condition, as interpreted from the label and publication: 15 Gy SBRT to primary tumor, nephrectomy 4 weeks later. Here the sequenced sample was blood, taken from a patient whose treatment included radiotherapy and nephrectomy. These receptors originate from a woman between 50 and 59 years old with renal cell carcinoma.

The rearrangement uses TRBV11-3 and TRBJ1-1; TRBD1 matches at 8 bases. This CDR3 comprises 13 residues. The trim removed 5 bases at V and 6 bases at J, leaving 5 bases unmatched. CDR1 and CDR2 from the germline V gene are SGHNT and YENEEA. The chain's CDR3 is CASSERDRSEAFF. The CDR3 coding sequence is TGTGCCAGCAGCGAAAGGGACAGGTCTGAAGCTTTCTTT. The full variable domain, rest sourced from reference TRBV11-3 and TRBJ1-1, is EAGVVQSPRYKIIEKKQPVAFWCNPISGHNTLYWYLQNLGQGPELLIRYENEEAVDDSQLPKDRFSAERLKGVDSTLKIQPAELGDSAVYLCASSERDRSEAFFGQGTRLTVV.

This rearrangement joins TRBV7-2 to TRBJ2-6, with D uncertain. The CDR3 sequence is 15 residues long. V was trimmed by 6 bases and J by 0 bases, leaving 9 bases between them. CDR1 is SGHTA, CDR2 FQGNSA, per germline. The CDR3 nucleotides read TGTGCCAGCAGTCCGGAGAGCTCTGGGGCCAACGTCCTGACTTTC. It codes for CASSPESSGANVLTF.

The chain has TRBV14 and TRBJ2-5; D is unclear. Germline CDR1 reads SGHDN; CDR2 reads FVKESK. This CDR3 is 16 amino acids long. V gave up 1 base and J gave up 5 bases, with 17 bases separating them. The chain's CDR3 is CASSQVNLGLWETQYF. DNA of the CDR3: TGTGCCAGCAGCCAAGTGAATTTAGGGTTGTGGGAGACCCAGTACTTC. Combining the CDR3 with reference TRBV14 and TRBJ2-5 gives the whole variable domain EAGVTQFPSHSVIEKGQTVTLRCDPISGHDNLYWYRRVMGKEIKFLLHFVKESKQDESGMPNNRFLAERTGGTYSTLKVQPAELEDSGVYFCASSQVNLGLWETQYFGPGTRLLVL.

V is TRBV6-5 and J is TRBJ2-5, with D unresolved. This CDR3 region has 15 residues. V lost 6 bases, J lost 5 bases, and 19 bases lay in between. Germline-derived CDR1 and CDR2 are MNHEY and SVGAGI. Here the CDR3 reads CASRSGVWGWETQYF. In DNA, the CDR3 is TGTGCCAGCAGAAGTGGTGTGTGGGGTTGGGAGACCCAGTACTTC.

V gene TRBV28 combines with J gene TRBJ2-7, with 11 bases that match TRBD2. Germline assignment: CDR1 MDHEN and CDR2 SYDVKM. V lost 6 bases to trimming and J lost 4 bases; unmatched junction nucleotides: 5. The length of the CDR3 is 14 residues. CDR3 nucleotide sequence: TGTGCCAGCAGCCGTAGCGGGGGGGGTTACGAGCAGTACTTC. Its translation is CASSRSGGGYEQYF. Full variable domain (missing parts from reference TRBV28 and TRBJ2-7): DVKVTQSSRYLVKRTGEKVFLECVQDMDHENMFWYRQDPGLGLRLIYFSYDVKMKEKGDIPEGYSVSREKKERFSLILESASTNQTSMYLCASSRSGGGYEQYFGPGTRLTVT.

The chain has TRBV18 and TRBJ1-2, with D possibly being TRBD1 (6 bases). The CDR3 extends over 13 amino acids. Germline CDR1 is KGHSH and CDR2 is LQKENI. The V end was cut by 8 bases, the J end by 4 bases, with 14 bases between. Written as DNA, the CDR3 is TGTGCCAGCAAACCGACAGGAGGCTATGGCTACACCTTC. It codes for CASKPTGGYGYTF.

This clone was detected only a few times. This chain joins TRBV6-4 and TRBJ2-7; possibly TRBD2 for D (5 bases). V was clipped by 6 bases and J by 6 bases, with 21 bases between them. Germline values: CDR1 MRHNA, CDR2 SNTAGT. This CDR3 is built from 15 residues. The CDR3 coding sequence is TGTGCCAGCAGCCCCCGGGCCACCGGGGTGTTCGAGCAGTACTTC. Translation gives CASSPRATGVFEQYF.

This sequence joins TRBV2 and TRBJ1-6; 7 bases fit TRBD1. CDR3 length equals 13 residues. Germline-derived CDR1 and CDR2 are SNHLY and FYNNEI. The junction had 2 bases not matched to a gene; V was cut back by 6 bases and J by 6 bases. The CDR3 sequence: CASRGQTNSPLHF. CDR3 bases: TGTGCCAGCAGGGGACAGACTAATTCACCCCTCCACTTT.

In this sample, this clone turned up a few times. V and J are TRBV6-1 and TRBJ1-5; no definite D call. CDR3 length: 11 residues. CDR1 is MNHNS, CDR2 SASEGT, per germline. The V end lost 5 bases, the J end lost 7 bases, and 6 bases lay between the germline ends. CDR3 sequence: CASSHDQPQHF. The CDR3, as DNA: TGTGCCAGCAGTCACGACCAGCCCCAGCATTTT.

The CDR3 here is CASGPRTRGTGELFF. In nucleotides, the CDR3 is TGTGCCAGCGGACCGAGGACTAGAGGGACCGGGGAGCTGTTTTTT. The chain carries TRBV7-8 and TRBJ2-2, with TRBD2 matching over 7 bases. Germline CDR1 is SGHVS and CDR2 is FQNEAQ. The CDR3 has 15 amino acids. Losses at the gene ends were 8 bases for V and 5 bases for J; bases not matched to a gene: 11.

The CDR3 DNA reads as TGTGCCAGCAGCCCAATAGACTACACGCAGTATTTT. It specifies CASSPIDYTQYF. J is TRBJ2-3 and V is TRBV7-2; a possible D gene is TRBD2 (5 bases). Germline V CDR1 and CDR2: SGHTA, FQGNSA. The CDR3 totals 12 residues. Trimming removed 5 bases from V and 9 bases from J, with 12 bases in between.

This chain joins TRBV5-4 and TRBJ2-7; tentative D call: TRBD1 (5 bases). This CDR3 comprises 13 residues. Germline loops: CDR1 SGHNT, CDR2 YYREEE (reference sequence). V was shortened by 1 base and J by 1 base, with 6 bases between the two germline ends. This CDR3 is CASSLRGSYEQYF. The CDR3 region has the DNA TGTGCCAGCAGCTTGAGGGGTTCCTACGAGCAGTACTTC.

The chain employs TRBV7-9 and TRBJ1-1, with 7 nucleotides matching TRBD1. CDR1 and CDR2 from the germline V gene are SEHNR and FQNEAQ (reference sequence). The J segment lost 3 bases and the V segment lost 7 bases, leaving 8 bases of the junction unmatched. This CDR3 has 14 residues. CDR3 DNA: TGTGCCAGCATCCGGACAGGCAGGGACACTGAAGCTTTCTTT. Encoded protein: CASIRTGRDTEAFF.

The chain is built from TRBV10-3 and TRBJ2-6; D ambiguous. Trimming left V 0 bases short and J 0 bases short, with 6 bases between. Germline V lookup: CDR1 ENHRY, CDR2 SYGVKD. This CDR3 is built from 16 residues. The CDR3 spells CAISESPDSGANVLTF. DNA for the CDR3: TGTGCCATCAGTGAGTCGCCGGACTCTGGGGCCAACGTCCTGACTTTC.

This chain uses TRBV9 with TRBJ2-1; 13 bases align to TRBD2. The germline V gene encodes CDR1 SGDLS and CDR2 YYNGEE. This CDR3 region has 16 residues. The V segment lost 0 bases and the J segment 7 bases; nucleotides outside the gene matches: 4. CDR3 protein: CASSVGLAGGGNEQFF. The CDR3 coding sequence is TGTGCCAGCAGCGTAGGACTAGCGGGGGGTGGTAATGAGCAGTTCTTC.

V is TRBV6-5 and J is TRBJ1-4; no clear D gene. Trimming took off 5 bases at V and 8 bases at J, with 6 bases between the two ends. CDR3 size: 11 residues. Germline CDR1 reads MNHEY; CDR2 reads SVGAGI. CDR3 nucleotide sequence: TGTGCCAGCAGTGAGCACGAAAAACTGTTTTTT. Its protein product is CASSEHEKLFF.

This clone was recorded once. CDR3 region: CASRGDEYYGYTF. DNA for the CDR3: TGTGCCAGCAGGGGGGACGAGTACTATGGCTACACCTTC. The V call is TRBV6-6, the J call TRBJ1-2; tentative D call: TRBD1 (5 bases). V was clipped by 6 bases and J by 3 bases, with 11 bases between them. There are 13 residues in the CDR3. CDR1 and CDR2 from the germline V gene are MNHNY and SVGAGI (reference sequence).

The chain couples TRBV2 to TRBJ2-3; D ambiguous. Germline assignment: CDR1 SNHLY and CDR2 FYNNEI. The CDR3 covers 14 residues. The CDR3 spells CARSVGSGTDTQYF. The DNA for the CDR3 is TGTGCTCGCAGCGTTGGTTCCGGCACAGATACGCAGTATTTT.

The chain recombines TRBV6-6 with TRBJ1-2, with D possibly being TRBD1 (6 bases). The CDR3 is 15 residues long. Germline lookup yields CDR1 MNHNY and CDR2 SVGAGI (reference sequence). Trimming left V 2 bases short and J 4 bases short, with 14 bases between. CDR3 sequence (DNA): TGTGCCAGCAGTTACGGCCACAGGGAGGGCTATGGCTACACCTTC. It translates to CASSYGHREGYGYTF.

The V gene is TRBV18, the J gene TRBJ1-1; unclear D gene. This CDR3 contains 15 residues. Trimming removed 2 bases at V and 0 bases at J, with 10 bases between. Germline V gene data show CDR1 as KGHSH and CDR2 as LQKENI. The CDR3, as DNA: TGTGCCAGCTCACCAAGGACTGATATGAACACTGAAGCTTTCTTT. The encoded protein is CASSPRTDMNTEAFF.

This rearrangement joins TRBV11-2 to TRBJ1-6; D is possibly TRBD1 (6 bases). The CDR3 is made up of 14 amino acids. V was clipped by 2 bases and J by 7 bases, with 9 bases between them. In germline, CDR1 is SGHAT, CDR2 FQNNGV. CDR3 nucleotides: TGTGCCAGCAGCTTACAGGGGCCCAATTCACCCCTCCACTTT. Its protein is CASSLQGPNSPLHF.

The V and J genes are TRBV19 and TRBJ2-3; no clear D. Germline V lookup: CDR1 LNHDA, CDR2 SQIVND (reference sequence). CDR3 length equals 15 residues. V lost 0 bases, J lost 3 bases, and 10 bases lay in between. CDR3 region: CASSIEGIGTDTQYF. CDR3 coding DNA: TGTGCCAGTAGTATAGAGGGGATTGGTACAGATACGCAGTATTTT.

CDR3 residues: CASSMFGERVGGGYTF. The DNA of the CDR3 is TGTGCCAGTAGTATGTTCGGGGAGAGGGTCGGCGGTGGCTACACCTTC. The chain recombines TRBV19 with TRBJ1-2; D is unclear. CDR1 LNHDA and CDR2 SQIVND come from the germline V gene (reference sequence). V was clipped by 3 bases and J by 7 bases, with 21 bases between them. The CDR3 has 16 residues.

Comment on this clone: Different DNA sequences within this sample yield the same CDR3. The chain uses TRBV7-9 and TRBJ1-3; tentatively, D is TRBD1 (5 bases). Per germline, CDR1 SEHNR and CDR2 FQNEAQ (reference sequence). The germline V and J ends were trimmed by 0 bases and 3 bases, with 6 bases remaining between them. CDR3 length: 14 amino acids. CDR3 sequence reads: CASSLAGVGNTIYF. The CDR3 DNA sequence: TGTGCCAGCAGCTTAGCAGGGGTTGGAAACACCATATATTTT.